This TCR beta chain was captured by sequencing in a study of beta chain features in type 1 diabetes. Study observations and caveats: In every one of the four CD4+ subsets, TCRB CDR3s were moderately but significantly shorter in Type 1 diabetes patients.

TCRB transcripts that were expressed got sequenced, as all of the isolated RNA had been reverse transcribed. Sequencing used immunoSEQ multiplex PCR; TCRdb keeps in-frame clones, though not all of them. Of under 250,000 clones in the sample, 11% to 15% were seen once. This clone was counted between two and nine times. Antigen unknown. V gave up 2 bases and J gave up 1 base, with 9 bases separating them. The germline gives CDR1 SGHTA, CDR2 FQGNSA. CDR3 size: 15 residues. Sequenced sample: naive CD4+ T cells from blood. This clonotype was sampled from a young man with type 1 diabetes. This chain connects TRBV7-2 to TRBJ1-5; D remains unclear. In DNA form, the CDR3 reads TGTGCCAGCAGCTTATCCGGCAGGAGCAATCAGCCCCAGCATTTT. Its translation is CASSLSGRSNQPQHF.